The 21 T cell receptor beta chains presented below share a single source sample, sequenced in a study of blood T cells in healthy people across ages. A second PCR, run for roughly 7 to 12 cycles, used a sample-barcoded 5' primer plus a J-beta primer mix. In TCRdb, the 5' RACE reads were re-called with MiXCR into one record per CDR3 protein. The sample yields about 1.1 million distinct CDR3 sequences, 35% to 40% seen once. The specimen was blood. The receptors were gathered from a man aged 18 to 29 in good health.

This clonotype has only a few counts. This chain uses TRBV6-6 with TRBJ1-4; D perhaps matches TRBD1 (5 bases). The CDR3 spans 14 residues. Per germline, CDR1 MNHNY and CDR2 SVGAGI (reference sequence). Trimming pared 7 bases from V and 6 bases from J, leaving 15 bases between. CDR3 bases: TGTGCCAGCACCCCCCAGGGCGGGCATGAAAAACTGTTTTTT. Protein product: CASTPQGGHEKLFF.

This clonotype was detected ten times or more. The chain joins TRBV27 to TRBJ2-1; 8 bases match TRBD1. V gave up 5 bases and J gave up 1 base; unmatched junction bases: 4. The germline gives CDR1 MNHEY, CDR2 SMNVEV (reference sequence). The CDR3 is 15 amino acids. The CDR3 nucleotides read TGTGCCAGCAGTACAGGGACAGGTTCCTACAATGAGCAGTTCTTC. This gives the protein CASSTGTGSYNEQFF.

CDR3 loop: CSAREQRYEQYF. CDR3 sequence (DNA): TGCAGTGCTAGAGAACAGAGATACGAGCAGTACTTC. The chain has TRBV20-1 and TRBJ2-4; D remains ambiguous. The J call may not be correct, given that the DNA end is closer to TRBJ2-7. Germline CDR1 is DFQATT and CDR2 is SNEGSKA (reference sequence). CDR3 length: 12 amino acids.

V usage is TRBV6-5 and J usage is TRBJ2-3; 9 positions agree with TRBD2. CDR1 and CDR2 (germline): MNHEY, SVGAGI. With 7 bases clipped from V and 2 bases from J, the junction kept 4 bases outside the gene matches. The CDR3 covers 14 residues. CDR3 in amino acids: CASKPGLATDTQYF. CDR3 sequence (DNA): TGTGCCAGCAAACCGGGACTAGCCACAGATACGCAGTATTTT.

This sequence joins TRBV4-2 and TRBJ1-2; possibly TRBD1 for D (6 bases). The ends were cut back, 7 bases at V and 3 bases at J, with 27 bases in the middle. The CDR3 is 18 amino acids. CDR1 is LGHNA and CDR2 is YNFKEQ in the germline V gene. The CDR3 DNA sequence: TGTGCCAGCACCGCCATGGGGGCGACGAAAAGGCTAGACTATGGCTACACCTTC. Amino acids: CASTAMGATKRLDYGYTF.

This clonotype was seen a few times. The chain recombines TRBV5-6 with TRBJ1-2; 8 bases align to TRBD1. The CDR3 loop spans 13 amino acids. Germline trimming cut 2 bases from V and 9 bases from J; bases unmatched to any gene: 6. Per the germline V gene, CDR1 is SGHDT and CDR2 is YYEEEE. The DNA of the CDR3 is TGTGCCAGCAGCTTTGGACAGGGTGGAAGCTACACCTTC. The encoded protein is CASSFGQGGSYTF.

The rearrangement joins TRBV6-2 or TRBV6-3 to TRBJ2-1; tentatively, D is TRBD2 (6 bases). Trimming stripped 5 bases from V and 8 bases from J, with 13 bases between. The CDR3 has 13 amino acids. The V gene's germline CDR1 is MNHEY and CDR2 SVGEGT. CDR3 DNA sequence: TGTGCCAGCAGTGTAGAAGGAGGGTATGAGCAGTTCTTC. Protein sequence: CASSVEGGYEQFF.

The rearrangement joins TRBV9 to TRBJ2-7; possibly TRBD1 for D (6 bases). The V gene's germline CDR1 is SGDLS and CDR2 YYNGEE. This CDR3 has 14 amino acids. Deletions cut 2 bases from V and 1 base from J, with 10 bases between. CDR3 bases: TGTGCCAGCAGCGTGGCAGGGGAATCCTACGAGCAGTACTTC. This translates into CASSVAGESYEQYF.

This sequence joins TRBV10-3 and TRBJ1-1; D is uncertain. The CDR3 is 17 residues long. Looked up from germline, CDR1 is ENHRY and CDR2 is SYGVKD. With 0 bases removed from V and 2 bases from J, the gap between germline ends came to 16 bases. The CDR3 DNA reads as TGTGCCATCAGTGAGTCGATGGGGTTTGCGAGTAACACTGAAGCTTTCTTT. Its translation: CAISESMGFASNTEAFF.

A few counts support this clonotype. The J gene is TRBJ2-3, the V gene TRBV4-3, with D possibly called TRBD1 or TRBD2 (6 bases each). V lost 0 bases, J lost 2 bases, and 24 bases lay in between. The CDR3 is 20 amino acids. CDR1 is LGHNA and CDR2 is YSLEER in the germline V gene. CDR3 in amino acids: CASSQDSGFWGASITDTQYF. In nucleotides, the CDR3 is TGCGCCAGCAGCCAAGATTCGGGGTTTTGGGGGGCATCTATCACAGATACGCAGTATTTT.

Note on this clonotype: Germline and junction disagree at one end, which may indicate a read error. This chain uses TRBV12-3 or TRBV12-4 with TRBJ1-1; D might be TRBD1 (5 bases). The CDR3 covers 16 residues. CDR3 region: CASSLARGGTETEAFF. The CDR3 region has the DNA TGTGCCAGCAGCTTAGCTCGGGGGGGTACTGAGACTGAAGCTTTCTTT.

This clonotype occurred a few times. The chain uses TRBV5-1 and TRBJ1-4, with 8 positions matching TRBD1. The CDR3 length is 13 residues. Per the germline V gene, CDR1 is SGHRS and CDR2 is YFSETQ. V was clipped by 4 bases and J by 5 bases; unmatched bases: 1. CDR3 nucleotide sequence: TGCGCCAGCAGCCCAGGGGGCAATGAAAAACTGTTTTTT. Translation gives CASSPGGNEKLFF.

The rearrangement joins TRBV12-3 or TRBV12-4 to TRBJ2-5; 7 bases map to TRBD1. The CDR3 is made up of 15 amino acids. V was pared by 4 bases and J by 2 bases, with 7 bases of the junction left unmatched. The CDR3 DNA follows: TGTGCCAGCAGTTGGATCTGGGACAGACAAGAGACCCAGTACTTC. This translates into CASSWIWDRQETQYF.

For this clonotype: An end of the junction does not agree with germline; a read error may underlie this. This chain connects TRBV5-1 to TRBJ2-7; unclear D gene. The CDR3 loop spans 12 amino acids. Germline V gene lookup returns CDR1 SGHRS and CDR2 YFSETQ. The CDR3 nucleotides are TGCGCCATCAGCCGTAGTTCCTACGAGCAGTACTTC. The encoded protein is CAISRSSYEQYF.

A remark on this clonotype: At one of its ends the junction is not consistent with the germline gene, which may arise from a read error. This chain links TRBV7-9 with TRBJ2-5; 11 nucleotides match TRBD1. The germline V gene has CDR1 SEHNR and CDR2 FQNEAQ (reference sequence). The CDR3 loop spans 16 amino acids. The CDR3 bases are TGTACCAGCAGCTCCCCCGACGGACAGGGGGCGAAGGAGCAGTACTTC. Translation: CTSSSPDGQGAKEQYF.

This chain links TRBV20-1 with TRBJ1-4, with no clear D. Between the trimmed V and J ends, which lost 5 bases and 0 bases, there was a span of 16 bases. Looked up from germline, CDR1 is DFQATT and CDR2 is SNEGSKA (reference sequence). The CDR3 runs 16 residues. CDR3 DNA sequence: TGCAGTGCTCACATGGTCCTGGAAGCAACTAATGAAAAACTGTTTTTT. Encoded protein: CSAHMVLEATNEKLFF.

This clonotype showed up just a few times. The chain joins TRBV7-6 to TRBJ1-1; 8 bases match TRBD1. CDR3 size: 17 residues. The trim removed 1 base at V and 3 bases at J, leaving 10 bases unmatched. Per germline, CDR1 SGHVS and CDR2 FNYEAQ. CDR3 DNA sequence: TGTGCCAGCAGCTTAGGATCGAGGACAGGGCGGGACACTGAAGCTTTCTTT. It translates to CASSLGSRTGRDTEAFF.

This clonotype came up a few times. This chain links TRBV7-9 with TRBJ2-5; D is ambiguous. The ends were cut back, 1 base at V and 0 bases at J, with 9 bases in the middle. The CDR3 runs to 15 residues. From germline, CDR1 is SEHNR and CDR2 FQNEAQ (reference sequence). The DNA of the CDR3 is TGTGCCAGCAGCTTAGATTGGCAGTACCAAGAGACCCAGTACTTC. Translating it yields CASSLDWQYQETQYF.

There are a few counts of this clonotype. The V gene is TRBV4-1, the J gene TRBJ1-6; D uncertain. V dropped 1 base and J dropped 7 bases, with 8 bases sitting between them. CDR3 length: 14 residues. CDR1 is MGHRA and CDR2 is YSYEKL in the germline V gene. The CDR3 here is CASSQATRNSPLHF. The DNA for the CDR3 is TGCGCCAGCAGCCAAGCGACTCGAAATTCACCCCTCCACTTT.

The chain recombines TRBV5-6 with TRBJ2-7; maybe TRBD2 (5 bases). Germline V gene data show CDR1 as SGHDT and CDR2 as YYEEEE. Between the trimmed V and J ends, which lost 1 base and 0 bases, there was a span of 11 bases. The CDR3 consists of 15 residues. CDR3 protein: CASSLRERSSYEQYF. CDR3 in DNA: TGTGCCAGCAGCTTGAGGGAGCGCTCCTCCTACGAGCAGTACTTC.

This CDR3 reads CASHSLNEQFF. Written as DNA, the CDR3 is TGCGCCAGCCACAGCCTAAATGAGCAGTTCTTC. The chain is built from TRBV5-1 and TRBJ2-1, with unresolved D. The CDR3 consists of 11 residues. V dropped 7 bases and J dropped 7 bases, with 9 bases sitting between them. Germline V gives CDR1 SGHRS, CDR2 YFSETQ.